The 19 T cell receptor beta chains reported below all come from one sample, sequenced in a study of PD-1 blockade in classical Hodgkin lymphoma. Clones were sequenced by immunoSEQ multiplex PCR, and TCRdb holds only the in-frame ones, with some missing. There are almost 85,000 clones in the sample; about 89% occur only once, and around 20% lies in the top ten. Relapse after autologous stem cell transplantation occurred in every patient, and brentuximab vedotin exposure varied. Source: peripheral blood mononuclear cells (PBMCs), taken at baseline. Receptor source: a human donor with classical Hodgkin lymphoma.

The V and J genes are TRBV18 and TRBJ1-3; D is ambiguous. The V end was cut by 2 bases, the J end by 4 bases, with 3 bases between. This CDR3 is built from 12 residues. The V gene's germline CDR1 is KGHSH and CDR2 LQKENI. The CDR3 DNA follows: TGTGCCAGCTCACCAACAGGAAACACCATATATTTT. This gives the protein CASSPTGNTIYF.

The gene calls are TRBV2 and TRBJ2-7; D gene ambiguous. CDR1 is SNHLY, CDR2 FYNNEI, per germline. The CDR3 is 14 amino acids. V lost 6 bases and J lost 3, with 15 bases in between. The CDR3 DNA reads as TGTGCCAGCAGGGGATCATCTTTTTACTACGAGCAGTACTTC. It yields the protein CASRGSSFYYEQYF.

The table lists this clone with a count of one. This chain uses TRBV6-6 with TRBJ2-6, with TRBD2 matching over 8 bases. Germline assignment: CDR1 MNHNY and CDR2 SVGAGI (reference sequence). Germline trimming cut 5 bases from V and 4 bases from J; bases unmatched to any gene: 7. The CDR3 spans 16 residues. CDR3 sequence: CASSGRGGPGANVLTF. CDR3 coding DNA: TGTGCCAGCAGTGGCCGCGGGGGGCCCGGGGCCAACGTCCTGACTTTC.

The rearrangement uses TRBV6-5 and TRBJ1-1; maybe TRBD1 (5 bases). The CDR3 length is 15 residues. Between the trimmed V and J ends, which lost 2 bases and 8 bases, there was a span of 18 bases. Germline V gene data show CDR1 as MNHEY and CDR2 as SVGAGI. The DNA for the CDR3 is TGTGCCAGCAGTTACCAACGACAGATTGGCCAAGAAGCTTTCTTT. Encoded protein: CASSYQRQIGQEAFF.

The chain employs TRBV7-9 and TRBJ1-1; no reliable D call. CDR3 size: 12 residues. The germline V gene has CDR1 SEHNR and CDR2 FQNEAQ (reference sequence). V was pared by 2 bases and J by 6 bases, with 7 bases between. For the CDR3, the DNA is TGTGCCAGCAGCTTATGGGAGTCTGAAGCTTTCTTT. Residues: CASSLWESEAFF.

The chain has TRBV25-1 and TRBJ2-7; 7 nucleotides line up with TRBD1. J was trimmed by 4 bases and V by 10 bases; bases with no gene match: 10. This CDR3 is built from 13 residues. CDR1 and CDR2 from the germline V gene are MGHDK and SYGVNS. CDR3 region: CATREGASYEQYF. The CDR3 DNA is TGTGCCACAAGAGAGGGGGCGTCATACGAGCAGTACTTC.

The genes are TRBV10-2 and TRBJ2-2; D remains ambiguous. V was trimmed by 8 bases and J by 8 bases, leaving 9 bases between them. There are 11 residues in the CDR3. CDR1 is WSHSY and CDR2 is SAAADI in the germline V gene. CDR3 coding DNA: TGCGCCAGCGGCCTGGGAGGGGAGCTGTTTTTT. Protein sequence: CASGLGGELFF.

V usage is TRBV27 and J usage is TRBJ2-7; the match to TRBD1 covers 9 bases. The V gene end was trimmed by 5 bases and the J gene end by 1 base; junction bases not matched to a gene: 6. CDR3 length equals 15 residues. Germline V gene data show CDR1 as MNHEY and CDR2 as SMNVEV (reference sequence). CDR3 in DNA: TGTGCCAGCAGTCTCCAGACAGGGGGATCCTACGAGCAGTACTTC. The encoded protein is CASSLQTGGSYEQYF.

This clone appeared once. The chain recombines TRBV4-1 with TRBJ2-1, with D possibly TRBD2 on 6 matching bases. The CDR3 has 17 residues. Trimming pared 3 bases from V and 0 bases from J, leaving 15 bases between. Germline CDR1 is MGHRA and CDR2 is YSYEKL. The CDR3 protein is CASSQGSGASSYNEQFF. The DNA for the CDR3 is TGCGCCAGCAGCCAGGGTAGCGGCGCAAGCTCCTACAATGAGCAGTTCTTC.

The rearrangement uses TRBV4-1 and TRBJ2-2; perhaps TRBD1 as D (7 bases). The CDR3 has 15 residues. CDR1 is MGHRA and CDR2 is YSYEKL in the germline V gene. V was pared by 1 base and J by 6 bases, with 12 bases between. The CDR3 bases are TGCGCCAGCAGCCAAGCGACAGGGAGGCCCGGGGAGCTGTTTTTT. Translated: CASSQATGRPGELFF.

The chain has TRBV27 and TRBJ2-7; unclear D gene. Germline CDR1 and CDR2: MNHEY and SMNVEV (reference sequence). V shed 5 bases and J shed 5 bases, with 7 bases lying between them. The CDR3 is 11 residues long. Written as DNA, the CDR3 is TGTGCCAGCAGTCTCCATGACGAGCAGTACTTC. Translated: CASSLHDEQYF.

The chain's CDR3 is CASSYPQGRKHQPQHF. CDR3 nucleotides: TGTGCCAGCAGTTACCCACAGGGAAGGAAGCATCAGCCCCAGCATTTT. The V gene is TRBV6-8, the J gene TRBJ1-5; D is perhaps TRBD1 (6 bases). The germline V gene has CDR1 MNHGY and CDR2 SAAAGT. The CDR3 is made up of 16 amino acids. V dropped 2 bases and J dropped 5 bases, with 16 bases sitting between them.

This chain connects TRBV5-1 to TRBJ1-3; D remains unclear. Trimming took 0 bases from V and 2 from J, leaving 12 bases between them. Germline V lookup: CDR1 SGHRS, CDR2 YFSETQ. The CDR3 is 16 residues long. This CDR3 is CASSLGSPDTGNTIYF. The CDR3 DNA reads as TGCGCCAGCAGCTTGGGTTCCCCAGATACTGGAAACACCATATATTTT.

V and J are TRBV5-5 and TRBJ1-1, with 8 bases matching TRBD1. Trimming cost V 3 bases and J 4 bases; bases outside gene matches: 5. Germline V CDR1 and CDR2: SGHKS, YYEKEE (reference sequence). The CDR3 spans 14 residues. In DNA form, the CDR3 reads TGTGCCAGCAGCTCCCGGACAGGGTTCACTGAAGCTTTCTTT. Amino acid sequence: CASSSRTGFTEAFF.

The CDR3 reads CASSSRLRYGYTF. CDR3 nucleotides: TGTGCCAGCAGTTCCAGACTGCGATATGGCTACACCTTC. This sequence joins TRBV6-5 and TRBJ1-2; D ambiguous. The V gene's germline CDR1 is MNHEY and CDR2 SVGAGI. Trimming left V 4 bases short and J 5 bases short, with 11 bases between. This CDR3 spans 13 amino acids.

The CDR3, as DNA: TGCGCCAGCAGCGATGTTACAGGGGGAAATGGCTACACCTTC. It translates to CASSDVTGGNGYTF. The rearrangement joins TRBV5-1 to TRBJ1-2, with TRBD1 matching over 8 bases. Per germline, CDR1 SGHRS and CDR2 YFSETQ. J was trimmed by 6 bases and V by 4 bases; bases with no gene match: 8. CDR3 length: 14 amino acids. Full variable domain (outside the CDR3, taken from reference TRBV5-1 and TRBJ1-2): KAGVTQTPRYLIKTRGQQVTLSCSPISGHRSVSWYQQTPGQGLQFLFEYFSETQRNKGNFPGRFSGRQFSNSRSEMNVSTLELGDSALYLCASSDVTGGNGYTFGSGTRLTVV.

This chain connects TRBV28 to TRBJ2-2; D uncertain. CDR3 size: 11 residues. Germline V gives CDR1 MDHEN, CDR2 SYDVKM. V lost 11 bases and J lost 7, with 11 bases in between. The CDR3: CAGSGNGELFF. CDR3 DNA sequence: TGTGCCGGATCAGGAAACGGGGAGCTGTTTTTT.

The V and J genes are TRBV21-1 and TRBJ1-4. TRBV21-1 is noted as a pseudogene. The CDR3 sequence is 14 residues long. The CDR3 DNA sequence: TGTGCCCGCCGGGCGGGGGAACCGGGTGAAAAACTGTTTTTT. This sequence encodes CARRAGEPGEKLFF.

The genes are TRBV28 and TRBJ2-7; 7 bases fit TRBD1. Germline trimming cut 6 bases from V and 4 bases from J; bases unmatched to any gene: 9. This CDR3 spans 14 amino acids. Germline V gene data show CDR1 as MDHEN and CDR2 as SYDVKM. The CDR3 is CASRTGRGEYEQYF. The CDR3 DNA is TGTGCCAGCAGGACAGGGAGAGGGGAGTACGAGCAGTACTTC.